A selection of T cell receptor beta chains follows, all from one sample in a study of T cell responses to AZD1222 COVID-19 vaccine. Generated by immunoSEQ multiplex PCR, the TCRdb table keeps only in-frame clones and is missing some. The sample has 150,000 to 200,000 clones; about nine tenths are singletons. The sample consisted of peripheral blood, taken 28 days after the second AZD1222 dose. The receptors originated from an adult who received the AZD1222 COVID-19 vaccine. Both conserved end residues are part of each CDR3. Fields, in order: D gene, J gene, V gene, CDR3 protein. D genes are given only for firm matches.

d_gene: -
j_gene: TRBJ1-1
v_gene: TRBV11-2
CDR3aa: CASSLDLERMF

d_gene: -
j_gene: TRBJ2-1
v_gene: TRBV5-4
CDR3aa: CASSARDGINEQFF

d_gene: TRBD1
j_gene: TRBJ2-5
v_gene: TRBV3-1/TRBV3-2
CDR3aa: CASSQAGTGETQYF

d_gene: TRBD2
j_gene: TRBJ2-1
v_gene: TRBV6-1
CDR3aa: CASSELAGGKNEQFF

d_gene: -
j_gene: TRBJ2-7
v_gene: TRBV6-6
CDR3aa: CASSYPSVDEQYF

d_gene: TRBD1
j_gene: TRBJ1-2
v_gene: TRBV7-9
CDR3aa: CASSPGQGIGYTF

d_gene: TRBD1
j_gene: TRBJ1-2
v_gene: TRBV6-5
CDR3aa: CASSYATGGDNGYTF

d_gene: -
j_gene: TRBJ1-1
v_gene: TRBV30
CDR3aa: CAWSVSDSPKAFF

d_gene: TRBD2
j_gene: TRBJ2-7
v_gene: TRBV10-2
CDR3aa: CASHTGTSTYEQYF

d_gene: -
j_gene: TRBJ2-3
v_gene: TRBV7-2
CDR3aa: CASSSLLGAQYF

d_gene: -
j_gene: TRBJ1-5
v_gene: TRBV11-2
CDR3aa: CASSPGDRGNQPQHF

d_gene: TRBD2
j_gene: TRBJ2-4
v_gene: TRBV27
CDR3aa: CASSFTGTAGTSGRGNIQYF

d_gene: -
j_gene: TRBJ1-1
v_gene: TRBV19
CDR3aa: CASSTVPRTEAFF

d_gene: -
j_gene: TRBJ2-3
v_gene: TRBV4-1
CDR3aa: CASSQAWRTSTDTQYF

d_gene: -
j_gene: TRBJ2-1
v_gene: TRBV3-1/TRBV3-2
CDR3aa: CASSQRGLHDNEQFF

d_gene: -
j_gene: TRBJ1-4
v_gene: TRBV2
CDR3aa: CASRWDGTTNEKLFF

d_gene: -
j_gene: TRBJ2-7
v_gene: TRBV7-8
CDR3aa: CASSYTSEQYF

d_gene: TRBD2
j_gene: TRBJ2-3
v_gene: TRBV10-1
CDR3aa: CASSGQTSGGLSTDTQYF

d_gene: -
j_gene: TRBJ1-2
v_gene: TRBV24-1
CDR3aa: CATSDPLRNYGYTF

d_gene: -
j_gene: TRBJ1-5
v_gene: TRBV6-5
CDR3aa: CASSYSVVGPQHF

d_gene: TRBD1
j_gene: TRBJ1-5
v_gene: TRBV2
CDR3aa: CASSWTGVGQPQHF

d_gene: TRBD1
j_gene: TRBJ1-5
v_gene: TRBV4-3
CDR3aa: CASSQTGNSNQPQHF

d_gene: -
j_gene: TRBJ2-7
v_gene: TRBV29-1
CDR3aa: CSVADWYEQYF

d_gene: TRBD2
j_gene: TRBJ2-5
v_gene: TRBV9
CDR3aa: CASSPLAGGGLQETQYF

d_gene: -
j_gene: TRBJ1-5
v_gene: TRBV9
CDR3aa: CASSPEPYSNQPQHF

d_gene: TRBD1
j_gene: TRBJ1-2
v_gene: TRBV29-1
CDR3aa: CSVVFGTGRGYTF

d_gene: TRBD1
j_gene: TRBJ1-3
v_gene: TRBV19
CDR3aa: CASSFGTDGNTIYF

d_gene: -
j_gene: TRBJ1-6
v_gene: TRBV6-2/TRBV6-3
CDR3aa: CASSYSGGGSPLHF

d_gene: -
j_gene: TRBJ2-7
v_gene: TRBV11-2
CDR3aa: CASTTRGWTPSEQYF

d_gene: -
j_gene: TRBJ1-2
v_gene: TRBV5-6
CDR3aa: CASSLGWGTLGYTF

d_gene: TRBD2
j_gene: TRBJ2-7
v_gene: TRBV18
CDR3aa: CASSLISGRSPYEQYF

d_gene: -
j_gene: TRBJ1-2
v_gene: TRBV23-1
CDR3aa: CASSQSSRGDYGYTF

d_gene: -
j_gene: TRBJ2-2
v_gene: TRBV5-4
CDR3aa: CASSPGLQLSTGELFF

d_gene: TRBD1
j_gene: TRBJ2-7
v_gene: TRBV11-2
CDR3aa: CASSSGTGSPYEQYF

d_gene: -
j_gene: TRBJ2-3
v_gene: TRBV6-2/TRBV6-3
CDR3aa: CASSYDVSTDTQYF

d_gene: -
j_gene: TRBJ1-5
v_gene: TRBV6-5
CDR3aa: CASKRDTGLRQPQHF

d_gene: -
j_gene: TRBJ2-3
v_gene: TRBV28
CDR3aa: CASTPRLDGTDTQYF

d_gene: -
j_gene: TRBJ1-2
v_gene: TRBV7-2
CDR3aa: CASSSQYNDGYTF

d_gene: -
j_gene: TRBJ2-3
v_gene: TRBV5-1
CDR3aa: CASSLPGHTDTQYF

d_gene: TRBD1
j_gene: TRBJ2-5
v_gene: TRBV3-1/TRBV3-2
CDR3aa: CASSLSGTGSGETQYF

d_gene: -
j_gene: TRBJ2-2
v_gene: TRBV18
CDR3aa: CASSPDTRTGELFF

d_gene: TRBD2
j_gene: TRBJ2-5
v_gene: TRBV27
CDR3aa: CASSFAGGGETQYF

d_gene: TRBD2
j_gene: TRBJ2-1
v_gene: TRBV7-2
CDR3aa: CASSFSGSAYNEQFF

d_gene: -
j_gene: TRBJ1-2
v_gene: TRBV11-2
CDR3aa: CASSLAQGYQGYTF

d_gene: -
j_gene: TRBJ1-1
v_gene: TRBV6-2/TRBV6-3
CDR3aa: CASSYPLTTANIEAFF

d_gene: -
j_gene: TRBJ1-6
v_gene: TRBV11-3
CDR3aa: CASSLDGRGNSPLHF

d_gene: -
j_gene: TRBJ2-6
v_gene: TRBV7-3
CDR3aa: CASSLRPGANVLTF

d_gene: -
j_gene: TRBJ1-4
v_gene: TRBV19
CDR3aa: CASSLRDLRGEKLFF